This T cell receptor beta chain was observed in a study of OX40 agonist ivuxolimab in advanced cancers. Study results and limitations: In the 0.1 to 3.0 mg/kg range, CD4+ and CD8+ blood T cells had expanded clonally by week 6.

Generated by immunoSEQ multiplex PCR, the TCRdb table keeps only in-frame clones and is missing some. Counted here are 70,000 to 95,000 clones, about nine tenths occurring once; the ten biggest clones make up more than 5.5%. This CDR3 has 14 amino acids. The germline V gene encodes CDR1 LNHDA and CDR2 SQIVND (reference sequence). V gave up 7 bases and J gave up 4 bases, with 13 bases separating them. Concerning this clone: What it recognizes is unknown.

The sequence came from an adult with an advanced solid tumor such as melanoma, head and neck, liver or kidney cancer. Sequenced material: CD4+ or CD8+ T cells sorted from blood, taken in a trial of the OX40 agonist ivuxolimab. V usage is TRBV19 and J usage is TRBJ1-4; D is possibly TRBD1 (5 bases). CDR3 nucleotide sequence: TGTGCCAGTACCCGGGGACGGGTTAATGAAAAACTGTTTTTT. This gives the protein CASTRGRVNEKLFF.